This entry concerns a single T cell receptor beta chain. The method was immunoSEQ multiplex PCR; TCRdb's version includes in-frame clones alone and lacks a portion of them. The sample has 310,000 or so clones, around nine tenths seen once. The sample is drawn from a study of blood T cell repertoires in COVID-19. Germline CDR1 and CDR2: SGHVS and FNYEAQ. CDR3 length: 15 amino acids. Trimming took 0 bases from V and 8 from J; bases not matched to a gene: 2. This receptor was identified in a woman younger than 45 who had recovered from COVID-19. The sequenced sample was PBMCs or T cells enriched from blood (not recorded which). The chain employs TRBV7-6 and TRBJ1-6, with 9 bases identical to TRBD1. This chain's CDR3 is CASSLARTGDSPLHF. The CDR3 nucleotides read TGTGCCAGCAGCTTAGCGCGGACAGGGGATTCACCCCTCCACTTT.